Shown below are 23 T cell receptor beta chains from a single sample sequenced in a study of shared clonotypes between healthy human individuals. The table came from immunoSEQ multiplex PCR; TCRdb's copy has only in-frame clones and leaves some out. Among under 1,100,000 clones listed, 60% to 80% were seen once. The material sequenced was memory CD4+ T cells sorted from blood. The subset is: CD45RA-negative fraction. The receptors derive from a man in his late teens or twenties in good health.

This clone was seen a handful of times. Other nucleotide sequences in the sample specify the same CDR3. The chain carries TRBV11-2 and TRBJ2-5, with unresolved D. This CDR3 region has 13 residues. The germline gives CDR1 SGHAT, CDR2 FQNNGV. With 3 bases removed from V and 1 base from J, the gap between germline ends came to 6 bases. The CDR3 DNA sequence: TGTGCCAGCAGCTTTAACAGCCAAGAGACCCAGTACTTC. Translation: CASSFNSQETQYF.

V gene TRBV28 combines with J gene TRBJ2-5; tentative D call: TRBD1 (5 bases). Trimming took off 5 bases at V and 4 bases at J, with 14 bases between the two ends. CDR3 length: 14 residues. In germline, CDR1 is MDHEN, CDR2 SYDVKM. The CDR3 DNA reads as TGTGCCAGCAGTGCCACAGGTCACGGAGAGACCCAGTACTTC. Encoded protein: CASSATGHGETQYF. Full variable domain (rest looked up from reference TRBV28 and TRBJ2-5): DVKVTQSSRYLVKRTGEKVFLECVQDMDHENMFWYRQDPGLGLRLIYFSYDVKMKEKGDIPEGYSVSREKKERFSLILESASTNQTSMYLCASSATGHGETQYFGPGTRLLVL.

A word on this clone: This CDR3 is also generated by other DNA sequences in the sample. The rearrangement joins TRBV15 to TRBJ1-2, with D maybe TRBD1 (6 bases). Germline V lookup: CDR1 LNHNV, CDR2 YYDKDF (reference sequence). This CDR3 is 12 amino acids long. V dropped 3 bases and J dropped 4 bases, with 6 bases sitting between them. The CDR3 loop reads CATSRDSYGYTF. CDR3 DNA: TGTGCCACCAGCAGGGACAGCTATGGCTACACCTTC. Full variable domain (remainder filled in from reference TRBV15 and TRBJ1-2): DAMVIQNPRYQVTQFGKPVTLSCSQTLNHNVMYWYQQKSSQAPKLLFHYYDKDFNNEADTPDNFQSRRPNTSFCFLDIRSPGLGDTAMYLCATSRDSYGYTFGSGTRLTVV.

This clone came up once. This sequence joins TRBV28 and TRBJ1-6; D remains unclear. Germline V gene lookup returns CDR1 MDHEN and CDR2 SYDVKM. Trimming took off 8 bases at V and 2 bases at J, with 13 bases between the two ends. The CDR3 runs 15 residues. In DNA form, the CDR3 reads TGTGCCAGCCGAGGTGGGAGGGCCTATAATTCACCCCTCCACTTT. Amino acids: CASRGGRAYNSPLHF.

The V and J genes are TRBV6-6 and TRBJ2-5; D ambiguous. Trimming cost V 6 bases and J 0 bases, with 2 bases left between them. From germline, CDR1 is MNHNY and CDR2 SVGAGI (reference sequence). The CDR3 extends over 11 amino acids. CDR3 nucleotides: TGTGCCAGCAGGGACCAAGAGACCCAGTACTTC. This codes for CASRDQETQYF.

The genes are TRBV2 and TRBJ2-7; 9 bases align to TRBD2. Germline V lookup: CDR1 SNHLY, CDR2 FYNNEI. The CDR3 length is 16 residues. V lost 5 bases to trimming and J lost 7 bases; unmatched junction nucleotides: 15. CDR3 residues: CASSLGLAGTLSEQYF. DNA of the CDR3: TGTGCCAGCAGTCTGGGACTAGCCGGGACGCTTAGTGAGCAGTACTTC.

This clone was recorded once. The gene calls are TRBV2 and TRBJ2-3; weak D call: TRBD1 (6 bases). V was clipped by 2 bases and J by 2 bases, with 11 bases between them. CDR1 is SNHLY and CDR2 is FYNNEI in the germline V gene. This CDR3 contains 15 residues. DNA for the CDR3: TGTGCCAGCAGTGAAAACAGGGCGAACACAGATACGCAGTATTTT. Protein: CASSENRANTDTQYF.

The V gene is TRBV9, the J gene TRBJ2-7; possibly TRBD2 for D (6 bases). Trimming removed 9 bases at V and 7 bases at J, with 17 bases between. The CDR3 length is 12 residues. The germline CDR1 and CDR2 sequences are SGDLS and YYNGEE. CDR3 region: CANNGSQREQYF. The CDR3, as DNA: TGTGCCAACAACGGGAGCCAGAGAGAGCAGTACTTC.

The CDR3 DNA follows: TGTGCCAGCAGTGAATTAGGGCCAGACCTGAAGCAGTACTTC. Amino acid sequence: CASSELGPDLKQYF. This chain uses TRBV25-1 with TRBJ2-7; no reliable D call. This CDR3 is built from 14 residues. Between the trimmed V and J ends, which lost 1 base and 8 bases, there was a span of 15 bases. Germline V gene data show CDR1 as MGHDK and CDR2 as SYGVNS.

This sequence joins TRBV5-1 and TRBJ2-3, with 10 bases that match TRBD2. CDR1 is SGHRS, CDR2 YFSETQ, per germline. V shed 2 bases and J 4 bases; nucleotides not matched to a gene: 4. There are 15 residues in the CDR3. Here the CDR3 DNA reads TGCGCCAGCAGCTTTAGCGGGAGGAGGCCAGATACGCAGTATTTT. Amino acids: CASSFSGRRPDTQYF.

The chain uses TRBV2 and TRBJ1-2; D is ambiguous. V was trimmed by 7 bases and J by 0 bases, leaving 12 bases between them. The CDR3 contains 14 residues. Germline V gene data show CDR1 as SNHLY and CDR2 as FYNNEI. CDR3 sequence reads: CASTSSATNYGYTF. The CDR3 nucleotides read TGTGCCAGCACCTCCAGTGCTACTAACTATGGCTACACCTTC.

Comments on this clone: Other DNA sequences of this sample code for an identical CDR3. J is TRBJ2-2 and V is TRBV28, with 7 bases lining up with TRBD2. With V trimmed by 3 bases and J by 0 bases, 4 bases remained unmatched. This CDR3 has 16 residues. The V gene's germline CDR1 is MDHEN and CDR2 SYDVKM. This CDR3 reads CASSFGLAANTGELFF. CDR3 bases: TGTGCCAGCAGTTTCGGCCTAGCGGCGAACACCGGGGAGCTGTTTTTT.

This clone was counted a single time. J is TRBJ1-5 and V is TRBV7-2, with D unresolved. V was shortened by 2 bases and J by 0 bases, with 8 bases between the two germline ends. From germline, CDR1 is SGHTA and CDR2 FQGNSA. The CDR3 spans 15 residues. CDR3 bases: TGTGCCAGCAGCTTATGGTTGGGTAGCAATCAGCCCCAGCATTTT. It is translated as CASSLWLGSNQPQHF.

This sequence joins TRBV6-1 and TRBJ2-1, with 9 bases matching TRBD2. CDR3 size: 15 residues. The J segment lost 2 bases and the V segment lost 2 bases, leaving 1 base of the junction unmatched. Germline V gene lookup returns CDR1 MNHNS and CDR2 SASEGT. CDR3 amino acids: CASSELAGAYNEQFF. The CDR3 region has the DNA TGTGCCAGCAGTGAATTAGCGGGGGCCTACAATGAGCAGTTCTTC.

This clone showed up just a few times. The CDR3 reads CASSFPQEPDYGYTF. CDR3 bases: TGTGCCAGCAGCTTCCCCCAGGAGCCAGACTATGGCTACACCTTC. The V gene is TRBV5-6, the J gene TRBJ1-2; D is unclear. This CDR3 is built from 15 residues. CDR1 SGHDT and CDR2 YYEEEE come from the germline V gene. Trimming pared 2 bases from V and 3 bases from J, leaving 14 bases between.

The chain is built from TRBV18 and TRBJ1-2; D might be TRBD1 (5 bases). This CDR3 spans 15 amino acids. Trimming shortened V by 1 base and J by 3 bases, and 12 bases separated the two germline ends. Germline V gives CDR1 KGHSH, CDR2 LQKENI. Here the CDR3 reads CASSPQGRSDYGYTF. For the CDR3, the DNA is TGTGCCAGCTCACCACAGGGGAGATCAGACTATGGCTACACCTTC.

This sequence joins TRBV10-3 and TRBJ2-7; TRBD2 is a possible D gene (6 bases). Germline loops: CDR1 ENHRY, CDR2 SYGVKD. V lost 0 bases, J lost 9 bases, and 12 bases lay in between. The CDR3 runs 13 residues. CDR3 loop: CAISESPAEGQYF. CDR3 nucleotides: TGTGCCATCAGTGAGTCGCCGGCGGAGGGGCAGTACTTC.

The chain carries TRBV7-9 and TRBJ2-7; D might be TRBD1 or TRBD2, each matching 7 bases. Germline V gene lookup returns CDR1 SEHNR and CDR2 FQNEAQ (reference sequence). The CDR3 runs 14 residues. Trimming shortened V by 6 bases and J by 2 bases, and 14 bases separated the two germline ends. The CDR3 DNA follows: TGTGCCAGCAGTCAGGGGGGAGGGGCCTACGAGCAGTACTTC. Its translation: CASSQGGGAYEQYF.

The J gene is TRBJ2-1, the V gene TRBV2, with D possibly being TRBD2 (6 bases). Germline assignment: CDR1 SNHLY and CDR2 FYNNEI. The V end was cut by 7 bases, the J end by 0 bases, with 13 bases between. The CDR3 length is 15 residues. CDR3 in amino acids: CASMRSGYSYNEQFF. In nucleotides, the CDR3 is TGTGCCAGCATGAGAAGCGGGTACTCCTACAATGAGCAGTTCTTC. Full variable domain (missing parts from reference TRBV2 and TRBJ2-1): EPEVTQTPSHQVTQMGQEVILRCVPISNHLYFYWYRQILGQKVEFLVSFYNNEISEKSEIFDDQFSVERPDGSNFTLKIRSTKLEDSAMYFCASMRSGYSYNEQFFGPGTRLTVL.

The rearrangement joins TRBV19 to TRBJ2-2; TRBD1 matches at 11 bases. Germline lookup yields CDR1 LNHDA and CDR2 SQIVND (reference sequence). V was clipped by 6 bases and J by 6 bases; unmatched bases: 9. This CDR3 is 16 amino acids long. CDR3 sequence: CASSPGQGASPGELFF. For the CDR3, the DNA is TGTGCCAGTAGCCCTGGACAGGGGGCCTCTCCCGGGGAGCTGTTTTTT. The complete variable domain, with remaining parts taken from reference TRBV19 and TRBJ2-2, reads DGGITQSPKYLFRKEGQNVTLSCEQNLNHDAMYWYRQDPGQGLRLIYYSQIVNDFQKGDIAEGYSVSREKKESFPLTVTSAQKNPTAFYLCASSPGQGASPGELFFGEGSRLTVL.

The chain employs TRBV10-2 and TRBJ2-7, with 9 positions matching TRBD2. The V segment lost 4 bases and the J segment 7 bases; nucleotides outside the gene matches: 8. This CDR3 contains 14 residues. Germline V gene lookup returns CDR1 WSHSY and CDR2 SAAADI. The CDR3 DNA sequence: TGCGCCAGCAGTGGTACTAGCGGGTTACGAGAGCAGTACTTC. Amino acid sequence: CASSGTSGLREQYF.

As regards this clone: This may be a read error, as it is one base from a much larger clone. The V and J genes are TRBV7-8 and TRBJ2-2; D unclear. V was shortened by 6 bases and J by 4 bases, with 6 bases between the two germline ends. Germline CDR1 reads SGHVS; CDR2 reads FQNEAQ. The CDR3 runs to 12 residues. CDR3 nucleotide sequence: TGTGCCAGCAGGAAATCCACCGGGGAGCTGTTTTTT. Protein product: CASRKSTGELFF.

As DNA, the CDR3 is TGTGCCAGCAGTTTAGGGACGGACGCACGGGGCTATGGCTACACCTTC. Translated: CASSLGTDARGYGYTF. The V and J genes are TRBV28 and TRBJ1-2; tentative D call: TRBD1 (5 bases). V shed 2 bases and J shed 4 bases, with 17 bases lying between them. CDR1 and CDR2 (germline): MDHEN, SYDVKM. CDR3 length: 16 residues.